These T cell receptor beta chains were read from a single sample in a study of shared clonotypes between healthy human individuals. Assay: immunoSEQ multiplex PCR; the TCRdb copy retains only in-frame clones and omits some. Of millions of clones in the sample, roughly 92% were seen once. Sequences were obtained from naive CD4+ T cells sorted from blood. The receptor source for this set is a young man in good health. Each CDR3 is given with its conserved first and last residue. A D gene is named only where the DNA matches it firmly. Only part of the rows carry a size: once, few, many, or a class if the clone is expanded.

clone size,D gene,V gene,J gene,CDR3 protein,CDR3 DNA
-,-,TRBV18,TRBJ1-1,CASSPDRHTEAFF,TGTGCCAGCTCACCGGACAGACACACTGAAGCTTTCTTT
-,TRBD1,TRBV30,TRBJ2-7,CAWSAGTGLLYEQYF,TGTGCCTGGAGTGCCGGGACAGGCCTCCTCTACGAGCAGTACTTC
-,TRBD1,TRBV7-2,TRBJ2-5,CASSTRQGRETQYF,TGTGCCAGCAGCACCAGACAGGGTCGAGAGACCCAGTACTTC
-,TRBD1,TRBV19,TRBJ1-5,CASRGDRSDSNQPQHF,TGTGCCAGTAGGGGGGACAGGTCGGATAGCAATCAGCCCCAGCATTTT
-,-,TRBV5-1,TRBJ2-7,CASSLAPDHHFYEQYF,TGCGCCAGCAGCTTGGCGCCAGACCATCACTTCTACGAGCAGTACTTC
once,-,TRBV6-6,TRBJ2-7,CASSYSNQDLSYEQYF,TGTGCCAGCAGTTACTCGAACCAGGATCTCTCCTACGAGCAGTACTTC
-,TRBD2,TRBV4-1,TRBJ2-1,CASSQEGTSGGAPSDNEQFF,TGCGCCAGCAGCCAAGAGGGAACTAGCGGGGGGGCCCCTAGTGACAATGAGCAGTTCTTC
-,TRBD1,TRBV28,TRBJ2-3,CASSSQGVSRNTQYF,TGTGCCAGCAGTTCACAGGGGGTAAGTCGGAATACGCAGTATTTT
-,TRBD2,TRBV9,TRBJ2-1,CASSVLAGVDEQFF,TGTGCCAGCAGCGTATTAGCGGGAGTTGATGAGCAGTTCTTC
-,-,TRBV5-4,TRBJ1-4,CASSSRDSATNEKLFF,TGTGCCAGCAGCTCCAGGGACTCAGCAACTAATGAAAAACTGTTTTTT
few,-,TRBV11-2,TRBJ2-7,CASSLDWDRYEQYF,TGTGCCAGCAGCTTAGATTGGGACCGCTACGAGCAGTACTTC
-,TRBD1,TRBV10-3,TRBJ2-5,CAISQGDREAGTQYF,TGTGCCATCTCACAAGGGGACAGGGAAGCGGGGACCCAGTACTTC
-,-,TRBV5-4,TRBJ2-5,CASSLAASQETQYF,TGTGCCAGCAGCTTGGCTGCCAGTCAAGAGACCCAGTACTTC
-,-,TRBV5-6,TRBJ1-6,CASSLRGADSPLHF,TGTGCCAGCAGCTTGAGAGGCGCTGATTCACCCCTCCACTTT
-,-,TRBV29-1,TRBJ1-1,CSVEWSHNTEAFF,TGCAGCGTTGAGTGGAGCCATAACACTGAAGCTTTCTTT
once,TRBD1,TRBV7-9,TRBJ1-2,CASSLAVAGGYGYTF,TGTGCCAGCAGCTTAGCGGTGGCAGGGGGCTATGGCTACACCTTC
-,TRBD1,TRBV7-3,TRBJ2-3,CASSSEGTATDTQYF,TGTGCCAGCAGCTCCGAGGGGACAGCCACAGATACGCAGTATTTT
-,-,TRBV6-1,TRBJ1-1,CASSEGSTTNTEAFF,TGTGCCAGCAGTGAAGGGTCCACGACAAACACTGAAGCTTTCTTT
-,-,TRBV7-9,TRBJ2-7,CASSQVAGKDYEQYF,TGTGCCAGCAGCCAAGTGGCCGGGAAGGACTACGAGCAGTACTTC
once,-,TRBV13,TRBJ1-3,CASSRQFSGNTIYF,TGTGCCAGCAGTCGACAGTTCTCTGGAAACACCATATATTTT
-,-,TRBV28,TRBJ1-5,CASLGQLNNQPQHF,TGTGCCAGCCTCGGACAGCTCAACAATCAGCCCCAGCATTTT